The clone carrying this T cell receptor (beta chain) was seen a handful of times. Its antigen is undetermined. The data were taken from a study of OX40 agonist ivuxolimab in advanced cancers. General study findings and limits: Not determined was the antigen specificity of the expanded peripheral T cells.

Sequencing was performed with immunoSEQ multiplex PCR; in TCRdb, only in-frame clones are kept and a portion is missing. The sample comprises approximately 58,000 clones, around 83% of which are singletons, and roughly 4.5% rests with the top ten. The TCR originated in an adult with an advanced solid tumor such as melanoma, head and neck, liver or kidney cancer. Material: CD4+ or CD8+ T cells sorted from blood, obtained in a trial of the OX40 agonist ivuxolimab.

CDR3 loop: CASSRSRGSQETQYF. The CDR3 DNA follows: TGTGCCAGCTCCCGCTCGCGAGGTTCCCAAGAGACCCAGTACTTC. This chain connects TRBV2 to TRBJ2-5; D not resolved. Germline V gene lookup returns CDR1 SNHLY and CDR2 FYNNEI. Between the trimmed V and J ends, which lost 8 bases and 1 base, there was a span of 17 bases. This CDR3 is built from 15 residues. The full variable domain, in which reference TRBV2 and TRBJ2-5 provide the parts outside the CDR3, is EPEVTQTPSHQVTQMGQEVILRCVPISNHLYFYWYRQILGQKVEFLVSFYNNEISEKSEIFDDQFSVERPDGSNFTLKIRSTKLEDSAMYFCASSRSRGSQETQYFGPGTRLLVL.